The present T cell receptor (beta chain) was sequenced within a study of monozygotic twins with cystic fibrosis. In this sample, this clone turned up once. Its specificity is unknown. General observations from the study: Monozygotic CF twin pairs shared significantly more nucleotide-identical clonotypes than unrelated CF individuals did.

Clones were read by immunoSEQ multiplex PCR, and TCRdb kept only the in-frame ones, dropping some. The table records around 10,000 clones, approximately 99.4% of them present only once. The CDR3 totals 13 residues. CDR1 and CDR2 from the germline V gene are SEHNR and FQNEAQ (reference sequence). Trimming took off 1 base at V and 9 bases at J, with 10 bases between the two ends. The gene calls are TRBV7-9 and TRBJ2-1, with a tentative D call TRBD1 (6 bases). Specimen: blood. The sequence was collected from a man younger than 35 with cystic fibrosis. Written as DNA, the CDR3 is TGTGCCAGCAGCTTAGACAGGGTTCCTGAGCAGTTCTTC. Residues: CASSLDRVPEQFF.